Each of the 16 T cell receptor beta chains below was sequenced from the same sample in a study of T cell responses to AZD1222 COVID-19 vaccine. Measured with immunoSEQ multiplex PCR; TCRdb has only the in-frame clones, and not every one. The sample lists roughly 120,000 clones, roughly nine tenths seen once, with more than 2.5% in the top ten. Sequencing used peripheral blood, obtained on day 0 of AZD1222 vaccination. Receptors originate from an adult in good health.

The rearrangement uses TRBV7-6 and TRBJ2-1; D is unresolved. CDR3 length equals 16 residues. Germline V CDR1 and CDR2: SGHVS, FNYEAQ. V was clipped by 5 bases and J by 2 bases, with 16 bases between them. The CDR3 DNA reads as TGTGCCAGCAGCGTCTTCCAGCATTCGCCCTACAATGAGCAGTTCTTC. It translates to CASSVFQHSPYNEQFF. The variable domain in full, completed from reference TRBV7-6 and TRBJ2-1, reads GAGVSQSPRYKVTKRGQDVALRCDPISGHVSLYWYRQALGQGPEFLTYFNYEAQQDKSGLPNDRFSAERPEGSISTLTIQRTEQRDSAMYRCASSVFQHSPYNEQFFGPGTRLTVL.

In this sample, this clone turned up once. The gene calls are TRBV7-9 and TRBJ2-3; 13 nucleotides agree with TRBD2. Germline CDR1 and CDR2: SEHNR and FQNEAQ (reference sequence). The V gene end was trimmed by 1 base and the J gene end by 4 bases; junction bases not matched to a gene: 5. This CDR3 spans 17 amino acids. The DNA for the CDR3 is TGTGCCAGCAGCTTAGGAGGACTAGCGGGAGTTTCAGATACGCAGTATTTT. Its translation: CASSLGGLAGVSDTQYF.

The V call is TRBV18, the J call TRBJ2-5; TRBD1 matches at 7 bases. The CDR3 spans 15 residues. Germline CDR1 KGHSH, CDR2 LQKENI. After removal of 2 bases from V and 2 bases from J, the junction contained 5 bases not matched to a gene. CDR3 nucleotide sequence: TGTGCCAGCTCACCATCCGGGACAGAGCAAGAGACCCAGTACTTC. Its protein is CASSPSGTEQETQYF.

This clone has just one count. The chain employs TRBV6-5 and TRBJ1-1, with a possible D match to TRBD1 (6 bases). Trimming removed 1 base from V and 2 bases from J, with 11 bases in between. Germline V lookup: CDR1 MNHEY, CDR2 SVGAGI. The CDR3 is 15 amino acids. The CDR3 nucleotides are TGTGCCAGCAGTTACTGGGGACACCTTAACACTGAAGCTTTCTTT. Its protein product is CASSYWGHLNTEAFF.

This CDR3 is CASSEAPWGDQPQHF. CDR3 DNA: TGTGCCAGCAGTGAAGCGCCGTGGGGGGATCAGCCCCAGCATTTT. The V and J genes are TRBV6-1 and TRBJ1-5, with D possibly being TRBD1 (5 bases). Germline V gene data show CDR1 as MNHNS and CDR2 as SASEGT. With 0 bases removed from V and 5 bases from J, the gap between germline ends came to 11 bases. There are 15 residues in the CDR3.

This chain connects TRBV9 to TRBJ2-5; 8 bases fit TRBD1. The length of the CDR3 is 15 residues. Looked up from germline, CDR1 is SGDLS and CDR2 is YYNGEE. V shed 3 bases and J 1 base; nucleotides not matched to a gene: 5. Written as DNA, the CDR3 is TGTGCCAGCAGCGGTATCGGGACAGGCCAAGAGACCCAGTACTTC. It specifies CASSGIGTGQETQYF.

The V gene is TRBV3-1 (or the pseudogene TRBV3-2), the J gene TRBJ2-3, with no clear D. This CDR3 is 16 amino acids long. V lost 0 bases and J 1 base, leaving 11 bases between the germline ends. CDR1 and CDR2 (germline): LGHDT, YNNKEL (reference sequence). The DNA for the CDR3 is TGTGCCAGCAGCCAAGACCCCTCTTATGGCACAGATACGCAGTATTTT. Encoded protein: CASSQDPSYGTDTQYF.

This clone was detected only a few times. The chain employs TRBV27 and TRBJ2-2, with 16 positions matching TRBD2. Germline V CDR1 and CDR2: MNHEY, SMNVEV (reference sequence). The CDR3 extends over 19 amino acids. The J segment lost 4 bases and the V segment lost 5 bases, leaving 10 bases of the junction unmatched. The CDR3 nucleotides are TGTGCCAGCAGTCCGCGGGGACTAGCGGGAGGGATGGGCACCGGGGAGCTGTTTTTT. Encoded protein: CASSPRGLAGGMGTGELFF.

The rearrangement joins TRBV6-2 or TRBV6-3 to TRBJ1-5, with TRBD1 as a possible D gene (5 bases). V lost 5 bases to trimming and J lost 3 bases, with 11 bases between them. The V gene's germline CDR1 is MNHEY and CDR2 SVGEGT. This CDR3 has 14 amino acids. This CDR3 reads CASSVTVFNQPQHF. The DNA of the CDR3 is TGTGCCAGCAGTGTGACAGTGTTCAATCAGCCCCAGCATTTT.

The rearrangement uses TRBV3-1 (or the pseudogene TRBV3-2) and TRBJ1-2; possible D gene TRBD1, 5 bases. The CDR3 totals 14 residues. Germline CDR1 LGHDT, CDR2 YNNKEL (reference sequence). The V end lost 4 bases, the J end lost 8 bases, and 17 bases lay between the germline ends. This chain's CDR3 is CASSPSWGGSGYTF. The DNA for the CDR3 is TGTGCCAGCAGCCCGTCGTGGGGCGGGAGCGGCTACACCTTC.

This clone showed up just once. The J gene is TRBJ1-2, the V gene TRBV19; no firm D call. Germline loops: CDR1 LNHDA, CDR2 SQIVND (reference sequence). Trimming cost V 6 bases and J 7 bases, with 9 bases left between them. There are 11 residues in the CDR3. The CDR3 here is CASSGGLGYTF. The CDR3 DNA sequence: TGTGCCAGTAGCGGCGGACTTGGCTACACCTTC.

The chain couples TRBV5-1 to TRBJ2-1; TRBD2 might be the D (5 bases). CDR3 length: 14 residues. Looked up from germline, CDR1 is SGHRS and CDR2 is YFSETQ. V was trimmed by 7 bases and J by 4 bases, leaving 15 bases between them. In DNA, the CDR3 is TGCGCCAGCCCAGACCCGAGCGGTTACAATGAGCAGTTCTTC. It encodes CASPDPSGYNEQFF. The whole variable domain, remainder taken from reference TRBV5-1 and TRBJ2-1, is KAGVTQTPRYLIKTRGQQVTLSCSPISGHRSVSWYQQTPGQGLQFLFEYFSETQRNKGNFPGRFSGRQFSNSRSEMNVSTLELGDSALYLCASPDPSGYNEQFFGPGTRLTVL.

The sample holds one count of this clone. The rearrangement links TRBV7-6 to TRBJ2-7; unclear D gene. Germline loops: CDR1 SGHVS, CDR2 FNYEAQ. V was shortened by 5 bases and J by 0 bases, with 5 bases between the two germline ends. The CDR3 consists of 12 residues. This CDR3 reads CASSGLSYEQYF. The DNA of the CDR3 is TGTGCCAGCAGCGGTCTCTCCTACGAGCAGTACTTC.

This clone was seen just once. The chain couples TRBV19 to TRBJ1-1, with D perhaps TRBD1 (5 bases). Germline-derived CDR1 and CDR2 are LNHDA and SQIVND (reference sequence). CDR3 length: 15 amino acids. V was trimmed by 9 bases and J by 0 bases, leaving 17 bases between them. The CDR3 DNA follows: TGTGCCAGCCCTCCCACGTGGGGGGTGAACACTGAAGCTTTCTTT. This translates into CASPPTWGVNTEAFF.

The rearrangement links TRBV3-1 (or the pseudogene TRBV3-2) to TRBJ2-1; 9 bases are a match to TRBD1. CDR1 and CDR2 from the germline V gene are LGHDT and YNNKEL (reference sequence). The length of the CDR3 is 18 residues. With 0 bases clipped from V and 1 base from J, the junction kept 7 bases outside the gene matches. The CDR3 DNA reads TGTGCCAGCAGCCAAGACCGAACAGGGGGCATATCCTACAATGAGCAGTTCTTC. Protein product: CASSQDRTGGISYNEQFF.

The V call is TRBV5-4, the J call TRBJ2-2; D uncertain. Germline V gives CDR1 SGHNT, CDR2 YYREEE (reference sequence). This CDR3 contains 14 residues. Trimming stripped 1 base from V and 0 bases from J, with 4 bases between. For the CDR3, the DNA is TGTGCCAGCAGCTTGAGAGCGAACACCGGGGAGCTGTTTTTT. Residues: CASSLRANTGELFF.